This T cell receptor beta chain was identified during a study of OX40 agonist ivuxolimab in advanced cancers. This CDR3 region has 15 residues. The germline CDR1 and CDR2 sequences are SGHRS and YFSETQ. J lost 1 base, V lost 4 bases, and 6 bases had no gene match. This table comes from immunoSEQ multiplex PCR, and its TCRdb copy is limited to in-frame clones, with some not included. In the table there are 50,000 or so clones, 80% to 90% of which are singletons. The specimen comprised CD4+ or CD8+ T cells sorted from blood, sampled in a trial of the OX40 agonist ivuxolimab. The sequence was collected from an adult with an advanced solid tumor such as melanoma, head and neck, liver or kidney cancer. The V call is TRBV5-1, the J call TRBJ1-1; 8 bases agree with TRBD1. CDR3 in amino acids: CASSRPGTGNTEAFF. The DNA for the CDR3 is TGCGCCAGCAGCCGTCCCGGGACAGGGAACACTGAAGCTTTCTTT.